The T cell receptor (beta chain) under discussion was sequenced for a study of blood T cells in healthy people across ages. This clonotype was counted many times. The antigen is undetermined. Study outcomes and limitations: The study lacked donor CMV status, which possibly confounded expanded clonotype changes.

CDR1 is SNHLY and CDR2 is FYNNEI in the germline V gene. V dropped 6 bases and J dropped 3 bases, with 19 bases sitting between them. This CDR3 region has 16 residues. The authors ran a second PCR of about 7 to 11 cycles using a sample-barcoded 5' primer and a J-beta primer mix. A template-switch adaptor with 12 random nucleotides tagged each cDNA molecule. TCRdb re-called the 5' RACE reads with MiXCR, one entry per CDR3 protein. The sample has hundreds of thousands of distinct CDR3 sequences; about 32% are singletons. The source material was blood. The clonotype was recovered from a woman of 80 years or more in good health. V and J are TRBV2 and TRBJ2-3; D uncertain. Here the CDR3 reads CASRPPTAKGTDTQYF. CDR3 sequence (DNA): TGTGCCAGCAGGCCGCCCACGGCGAAAGGGACAGATACGCAGTATTTT.